This entry concerns a single T cell receptor beta chain. Its antigen is currently unknown. Germline V lookup: CDR1 SGHRS, CDR2 YFSETQ. The CDR3 contains 13 residues. With V trimmed by 3 bases and J by 6 bases, 2 bases remained unmatched. The data were taken from a study of T-cell memory formation after mild COVID-19. TCRdb fed the 5' RACE reads into MiXCR, producing one record per CDR3 protein. Found here are roughly 100,000 distinct CDR3 sequences, about 18% of them singletons; the top ten hold 28%. Whole-study results and caveats: Unconfirmed was the SARS-CoV-2 specificity of second-wave clones that peaked on day 37. Mainly CM and EM harbored the contracting CD4+ clones; mainly EMRA harbored the CD8+ ones. Cross-reactive memory seemingly joined, as some responding clones were found in pre-infection memory.

The chain uses TRBV5-1 and TRBJ2-1, with 8 bases aligning to TRBD2. This clonotype was sampled from an adult woman who had mild COVID-19 (a few samples of this study predate the infection). Cell type and time point are not known. Sequencing used PBMCs or a T cell subset sorted from them (not recorded which). The CDR3, as DNA: TGCGCCAGCAGCTCGGGACTAGGCAATGAGCAGTTCTTC. Translation gives CASSSGLGNEQFF. Full variable domain (outside the CDR3, taken from reference TRBV5-1 and TRBJ2-1): KAGVTQTPRYLIKTRGQQVTLSCSPISGHRSVSWYQQTPGQGLQFLFEYFSETQRNKGNFPGRFSGRQFSNSRSEMNVSTLELGDSALYLCASSSGLGNEQFFGPGTRLTVL.